A selection of T cell receptor beta chains follows, all from one sample in a study of cytomegalovirus exposure and HLA in healthy donors. Sequencing used immunoSEQ multiplex PCR; TCRdb keeps in-frame clones, though not all of them. The sample contains more than 95,000 clones, roughly three quarters of which appear only once. The sample taken for sequencing was PBMCs. The receptors were gathered from a woman aged 25 to 39 in good health and CMV-seronegative. The CDR3 runs from the conserved cysteine through the conserved F or W. D genes are given only for firm matches. Some rows mark clone size as missing; the rest say once, few, many or name a class of expanded clone.

clone size,D gene,V gene,J gene,CDR3 DNA,CDR3 protein
.,.,TRBV5-1,TRBJ2-3,TGCGCCAGCAGCTTGGCCGGGGGAGATACGCAGTATTTT,CASSLAGGDTQYF
.,.,TRBV5-4,TRBJ2-1,TGTGCCAGCAGCTTTCTAGAACCCTACAATGAGCAGTTCTTC,CASSFLEPYNEQFF
.,.,TRBV6-6,TRBJ1-6,TGTGCCAGCAGTTTGGGGGGTACTTCACCCCTCCACTTT,CASSLGGTSPLHF
few,.,TRBV7-9,TRBJ2-2,TGTGCCAGCAGCTTAAATCGACTAGTTCACGGGGAGCTGTTTTTT,CASSLNRLVHGELFF
.,.,TRBV4-1,TRBJ2-5,TGCGCCAGCAGCCTTATCGACAGTCAAGAGACCCAGTACTTC,CASSLIDSQETQYF
.,TRBD2,TRBV5-4,TRBJ2-1,TGTGCCAGCAGCATCCGGGAGGCCGGTTACAATGAGCAGTTCTTC,CASSIREAGYNEQFF
.,.,TRBV18,TRBJ2-5,TGTGCCAGCTCACCACCGGGACTCCAAGAGACCCAGTACTTC,CASSPPGLQETQYF
few,.,TRBV5-1,TRBJ2-7,TGCGCCAGCAGCCCGACTCGTGCCTACGAGCAGTACTTC,CASSPTRAYEQYF
.,.,TRBV11-2,TRBJ2-7,TGTGCCAGCAGCTTAGAGGCACTATTGCACGAGCAGTACTTC,CASSLEALLHEQYF
.,.,TRBV6-1,TRBJ1-2,TGTGCCACCCTGTTCGCCTCCGGTTCCTATGGCTACACCTTC,CATLFASGSYGYTF
.,TRBD1,TRBV25-1,TRBJ2-7,TGTGCCAGCAGTGCGCGACCCCGGGACAGGGACACCTACGAGCAGTACTTC,CASSARPRDRDTYEQYF
.,TRBD2,TRBV4-1,TRBJ2-2,TGCGCCAGCAGCAAAACACTAGCGGACGCGAACACCGGGGAGCTGTTTTTT,CASSKTLADANTGELFF
.,.,TRBV11-2,TRBJ2-3,TGTGCCAGCGGCCCAGGAGGGGCAGATACGCAGTATTTT,CASGPGGADTQYF
.,TRBD2,TRBV7-9,TRBJ2-2,TGTGCCAGCAGACTCACTAGCGGGAGCGGGGAGCTGTTTTTT,CASRLTSGSGELFF
few,.,TRBV19,TRBJ1-5,TGTGCCAGTAGTCGGGAGGACAGCCACAATCAGCCCCAGCATTTT,CASSREDSHNQPQHF
.,TRBD1,TRBV5-8,TRBJ1-1,TGTGCCAGCAGAGGGACAGGGGGCTCGACAGCTGAAGCTTTCTTT,CASRGTGGSTAEAFF
.,.,TRBV9,TRBJ2-3,TGTGCCAGCAGCCCACACACAGGGTCGGATACGCAGTATTTT,CASSPHTGSDTQYF
.,TRBD1,TRBV5-1,TRBJ2-2,TGCGCCAGCAGAACTGACAGGGAAATTGCCGGGGAGCTGTTTTTT,CASRTDREIAGELFF
once,TRBD1,TRBV11-3,TRBJ1-1,TGTGCCAGCAGCCAGACAGGGGCGTTTGACACTGAAGCTTTCTTT,CASSQTGAFDTEAFF
.,TRBD2,TRBV5-1,TRBJ2-2,TGCGCCAGCAGCTTGGGAACACTAGCGGGAGTTACCGGGGAGCTGTTTTTT,CASSLGTLAGVTGELFF
medium-sized,TRBD2,TRBV4-1,TRBJ2-3,TGCGCCAGCAGCCAAGACAGGATGCGGGAGCGTCTAGATACGCAGTATTTT,CASSQDRMRERLDTQYF
.,.,TRBV12-5,TRBJ2-2,TGTGCTAGTGGTTTGGGGCAGGGCCCGGGGGAGCTGTTTTTT,CASGLGQGPGELFF
.,.,TRBV2,TRBJ2-4,TGTGCCACCCGAGGAGGGGGCCTAGCTGCAAACATTCAGTACTTC,CATRGGGLAANIQYF
.,TRBD1,TRBV7-2,TRBJ1-1,TGTGCCAGCAGCGTTCAGGGGGGTACTGAAGCTTTCTTT,CASSVQGGTEAFF
once,TRBD1,TRBV2,TRBJ1-1,TGTGCCAGCACCATAAATACAGGGGTTTCCACTGAAGCTTTCTTT,CASTINTGVSTEAFF
.,TRBD1,TRBV18,TRBJ1-5,TGTGCCAGCTCTCCACAGGGGATGGAGCAGCCCCAGCATTTT,CASSPQGMEQPQHF
.,.,TRBV21-1,TRBJ2-5,TGTGCCAGCAGCAAAGTCGCGACAGCCTACTCAGAGACCCAGTACTTC,CASSKVATAYSETQYF
.,.,TRBV7-8,TRBJ1-2,TGTGCCAGCAGTTCCACCCAGGGGAGGGATAATGGCTACACCTTC,CASSSTQGRDNGYTF
.,TRBD1,TRBV7-2,TRBJ1-2,TGTGCCAGCAGCTTGGAGTGGGGACAGGGTGTGAGCTACACCTTC,CASSLEWGQGVSYTF
.,.,TRBV11-2,TRBJ2-5,TGTGCCAGCAGCTTAGATCCCAGGGGGGAAGAGACCCAGTACTTC,CASSLDPRGEETQYF
.,.,TRBV6-1,TRBJ1-2,TGTGCCAGCAATTACGGGATTAACTATGGCTACACCTTC,CASNYGINYGYTF
medium-sized,TRBD2,TRBV11-3,TRBJ2-7,TGTGCCAGCAGCTTAGTCCAAGCGGGAGTATCCTACGAGCAGTACTTC,CASSLVQAGVSYEQYF
few,.,TRBV2,TRBJ1-3,TGTGCCAGCAGTGAAGGGGCGGGGGGCTTTGGAAACACCATATATTTT,CASSEGAGGFGNTIYF
.,TRBD1,TRBV19,TRBJ1-2,TGTGCCAGTACCAAAGGACAGGGGGCCTATGGCTACACCTTC,CASTKGQGAYGYTF
.,TRBD1,TRBV19,TRBJ1-5,TGTGCCACCACTCGGACAGGGGGGTACAATCAGCCCCAGCATTTT,CATTRTGGYNQPQHF
once,.,TRBV30,TRBJ1-2,TGTGCCTGGAGCAGGACAAATAACTATGGCTACACCTTC,CAWSRTNNYGYTF
.,TRBD2,TRBV7-3,TRBJ2-7,TGTGCCAGCAGCTTCCCTGCCCAGACTAGCGGGAGCGGTAGCGAGCAGTACTTC,CASSFPAQTSGSGSEQYF
few,TRBD1,TRBV7-9,TRBJ1-2,TGTGCCAGCAGTACCGACCGACAGGGGGACTATGGCTACACCTTC,CASSTDRQGDYGYTF
.,.,TRBV6-5,TRBJ2-7,TGTGCCAGCAGTTCGTACGTCGGGAGATGGTACGAGCAGTACTTC,CASSSYVGRWYEQYF
.,TRBD1,TRBV7-9,TRBJ1-1,TGTGCCAGCAGCTTACAGTCAGGGGGGAATCCTTTCTTT,CASSLQSGGNPFF
.,.,TRBV5-1,TRBJ2-3,TGCGCCAGCAGCCCGGGGGACCACACAGATACGCAGTATTTT,CASSPGDHTDTQYF
.,TRBD2,TRBV9,TRBJ2-7,TGTGCCAGCAGCGTAGGAGGGACTAGCGGGTCCTACGAGCAGTACTTC,CASSVGGTSGSYEQYF
.,.,TRBV7-2,TRBJ2-3,TGTGCCAGCAGCTTAGAAGCGGGCTTCACAGATACGCAGTATTTT,CASSLEAGFTDTQYF
once,TRBD1,TRBV5-5,TRBJ1-4,TGTGCCAGCAGCCCAGGGGACAGGAAGAAACTGTTTTTT,CASSPGDRKKLFF
.,TRBD2,TRBV18,TRBJ2-7,TGTGCCAGCTCACCGGGCGGGAGGGTGTACGAGCAGTACTTC,CASSPGGRVYEQYF
few,TRBD1,TRBV6-5,TRBJ2-1,TGTGCCAGCAGCCCTGACAGGGGCCCTTACAATGAGCAGTTCTTC,CASSPDRGPYNEQFF
few,.,TRBV14,TRBJ2-1,TGTGCCAGCAGCCAAGGGCCCAGTTTAACGGGAGTAAGGTATGAGCAGTTCTTC,CASSQGPSLTGVRYEQFF
.,TRBD2,TRBV7-9,TRBJ2-1,TGTGCCAGCAGCCCGACTAGCGGGGCGTACAATGAGCAGTTCTTC,CASSPTSGAYNEQFF
few,TRBD1,TRBV19,TRBJ1-3,TGTGCCAGTAGTATCCAAGGACAGGGGAGGGGAAACACCATATATTTT,CASSIQGQGRGNTIYF
.,.,TRBV7-9,TRBJ1-4,TGTGCCAGTCGCTGGGGCGAAAAACTGTTTTTT,CASRWGEKLFF
.,TRBD1,TRBV5-1,TRBJ2-3,TGCGCCAGCAGCTTGGGGGACAGGGTGGCAGATACGCAGTATTTT,CASSLGDRVADTQYF
.,.,TRBV7-9,TRBJ1-1,TGTGCCAGCAGGCCTACCACGGTGGACACTGAAGCTTTCTTT,CASRPTTVDTEAFF
once,TRBD1,TRBV5-1,TRBJ2-5,TGCGCCAGCACCTTAAGCCCGGGACAGCAAGAGACCCAGTACTTC,CASTLSPGQQETQYF
.,.,TRBV30,TRBJ1-4,TGTGCCTGGAGTGCAGGGTTCTGGGAAAAACTGTTTTTT,CAWSAGFWEKLFF
.,.,TRBV7-2,TRBJ1-2,TGTGCCAGCAGCCCGGCCGCACAGGGACGAGGCTACACCTTC,CASSPAAQGRGYTF
.,TRBD1,TRBV11-2,TRBJ2-1,TGTGCCAGCAGCCCCTCTCTGACAGGGAGCCTTTACAATGAGCAGTTCTTC,CASSPSLTGSLYNEQFF
.,.,TRBV7-9,TRBJ2-1,TGTGCCAGCAGCTTAGTCACAAGTCCTTCCTACAATGAGCAGTTCTTC,CASSLVTSPSYNEQFF
once,.,TRBV9,TRBJ2-1,TGTGCCAGCAGCGTAGGAGGGGGGGACCGGTTGAATGAGCAGTTCTTC,CASSVGGGDRLNEQFF
.,.,TRBV11-3,TRBJ1-2,TGTGCCAGCAGCCGGGGGGAGCGGGGCTACACCTTC,CASSRGERGYTF